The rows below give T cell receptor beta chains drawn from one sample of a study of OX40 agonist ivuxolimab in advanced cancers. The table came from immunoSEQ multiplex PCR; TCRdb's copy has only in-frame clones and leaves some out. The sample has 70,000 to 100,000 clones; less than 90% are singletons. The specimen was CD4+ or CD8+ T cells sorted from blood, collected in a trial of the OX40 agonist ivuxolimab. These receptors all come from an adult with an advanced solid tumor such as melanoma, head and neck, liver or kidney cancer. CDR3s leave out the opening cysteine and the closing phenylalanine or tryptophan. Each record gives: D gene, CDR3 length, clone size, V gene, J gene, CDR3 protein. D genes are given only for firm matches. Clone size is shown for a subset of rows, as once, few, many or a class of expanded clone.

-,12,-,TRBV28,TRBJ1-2,ASSLWEKYYGYT
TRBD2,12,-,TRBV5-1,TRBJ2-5,ASSGLAGEETQY
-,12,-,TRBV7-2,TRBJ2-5,ASSSLIFMGTQY
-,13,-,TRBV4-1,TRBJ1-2,ASSQAGPTNYGYT
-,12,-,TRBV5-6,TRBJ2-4,ASSPVRAKNIQY
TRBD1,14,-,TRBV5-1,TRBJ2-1,ASSLRTGGSYNEQF
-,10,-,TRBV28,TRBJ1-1,ASSFRRAEAF
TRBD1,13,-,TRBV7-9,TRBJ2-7,ASSPHTGVFNEQY
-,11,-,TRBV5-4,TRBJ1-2,ASSLAGGTGYT
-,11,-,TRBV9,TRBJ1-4,ASSVTSNEKLF
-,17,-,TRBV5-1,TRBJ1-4,ASSFPAGGGRATNEKLF
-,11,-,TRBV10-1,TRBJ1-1,ASSGGPETEAF
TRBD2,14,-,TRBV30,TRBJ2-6,AWSWGGPSGANVLT
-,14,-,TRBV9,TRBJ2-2,ASSPRGDSLTGELF
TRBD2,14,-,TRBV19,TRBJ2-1,ASSSELAGPSNEQF
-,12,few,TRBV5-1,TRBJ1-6,ASSFMQGGSPLH
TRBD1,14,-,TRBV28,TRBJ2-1,ASRTTGTGVGYEQF
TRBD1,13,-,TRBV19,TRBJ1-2,ASSIEGGGAYGYT
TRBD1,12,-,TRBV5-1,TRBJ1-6,ASSLDRGESPLH
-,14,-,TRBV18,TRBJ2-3,ASSPLPAGQSDTQY
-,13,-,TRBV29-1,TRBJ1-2,SVGSRGRSNYGYT
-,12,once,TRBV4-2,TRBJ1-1,ASSQVLGNTEAF
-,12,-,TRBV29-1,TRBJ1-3,SVSSTDSGNTIY